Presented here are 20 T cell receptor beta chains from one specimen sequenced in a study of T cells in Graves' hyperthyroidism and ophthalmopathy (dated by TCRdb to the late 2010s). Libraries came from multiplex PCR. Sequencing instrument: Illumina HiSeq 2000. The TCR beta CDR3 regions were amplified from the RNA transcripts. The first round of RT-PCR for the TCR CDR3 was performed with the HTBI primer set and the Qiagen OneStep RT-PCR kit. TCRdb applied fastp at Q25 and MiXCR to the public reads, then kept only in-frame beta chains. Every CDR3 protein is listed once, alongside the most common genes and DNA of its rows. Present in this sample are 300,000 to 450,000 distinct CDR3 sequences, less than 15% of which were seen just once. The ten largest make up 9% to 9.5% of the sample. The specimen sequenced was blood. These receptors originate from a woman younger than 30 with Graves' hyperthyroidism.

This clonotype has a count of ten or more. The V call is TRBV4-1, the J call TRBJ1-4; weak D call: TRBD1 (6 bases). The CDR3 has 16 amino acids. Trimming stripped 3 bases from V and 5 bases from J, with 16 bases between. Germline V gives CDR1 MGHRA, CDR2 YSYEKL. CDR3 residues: CASSHAGTRGNEKLFF. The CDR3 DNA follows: TGCGCCAGCAGCCACGCCGGGACACGGGGAAATGAAAAACTGTTTTTT.

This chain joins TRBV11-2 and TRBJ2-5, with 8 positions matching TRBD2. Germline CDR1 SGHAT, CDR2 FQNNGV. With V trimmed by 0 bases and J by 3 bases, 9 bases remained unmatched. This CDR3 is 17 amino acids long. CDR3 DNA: TGTGCCAGCAGCTTAGACGTCCCGCGGGGGGTGAAAGAGACCCAGTACTTC. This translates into CASSLDVPRGVKETQYF.

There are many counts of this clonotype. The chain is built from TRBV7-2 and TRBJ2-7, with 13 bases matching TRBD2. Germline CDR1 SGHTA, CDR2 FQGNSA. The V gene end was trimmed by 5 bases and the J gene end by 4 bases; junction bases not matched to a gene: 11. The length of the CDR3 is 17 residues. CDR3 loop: CASSDGEGLAGPYEQYF. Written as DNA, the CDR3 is TGTGCCAGCAGCGACGGTGAGGGACTAGCGGGACCATACGAGCAGTACTTC.

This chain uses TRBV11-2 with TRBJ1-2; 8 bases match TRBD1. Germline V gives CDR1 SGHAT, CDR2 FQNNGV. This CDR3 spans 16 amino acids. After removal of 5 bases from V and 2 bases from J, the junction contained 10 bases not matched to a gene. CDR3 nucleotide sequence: TGTGCCAGCAGCCCAGAGGGGACAGGACGAAACTATGGCTACACCTTC. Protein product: CASSPEGTGRNYGYTF.

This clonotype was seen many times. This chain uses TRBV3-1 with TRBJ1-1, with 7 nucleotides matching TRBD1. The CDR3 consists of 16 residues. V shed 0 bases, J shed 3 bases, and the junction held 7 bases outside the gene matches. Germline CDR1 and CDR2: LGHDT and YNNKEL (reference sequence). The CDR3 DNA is TGTGCCAGCAGCCAAGAAGGGGGCACAGGGGACACTGAAGCTTTCTTT. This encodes CASSQEGGTGDTEAFF.

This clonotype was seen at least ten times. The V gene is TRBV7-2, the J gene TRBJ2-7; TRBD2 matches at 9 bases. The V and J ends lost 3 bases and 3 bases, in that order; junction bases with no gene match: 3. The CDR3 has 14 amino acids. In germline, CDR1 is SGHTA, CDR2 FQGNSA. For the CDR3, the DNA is TGTGCCAGCAGCTTGGGGACTAGCAGCTACGAGCAGTACTTC. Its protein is CASSLGTSSYEQYF.

This CDR3 reads CASSLGGDNYGYTF. The CDR3 DNA follows: TGTGCCAGCAGCTTAGGTGGCGATAACTATGGCTACACCTTC. The chain carries TRBV13 and TRBJ1-2; D gene ambiguous. The germline CDR1 and CDR2 sequences are PRHDT and FYEKMQ (reference sequence). The CDR3 runs to 14 residues. Trimming removed 0 bases at V and 1 base at J, with 6 bases between.

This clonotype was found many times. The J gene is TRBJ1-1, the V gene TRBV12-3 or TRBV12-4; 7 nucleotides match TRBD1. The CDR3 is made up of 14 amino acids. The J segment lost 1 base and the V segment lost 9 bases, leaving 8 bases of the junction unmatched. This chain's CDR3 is CASRRRTGNTEAFF. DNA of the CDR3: TGTGCCAGTAGACGAAGGACAGGGAACACTGAAGCTTTCTTT.

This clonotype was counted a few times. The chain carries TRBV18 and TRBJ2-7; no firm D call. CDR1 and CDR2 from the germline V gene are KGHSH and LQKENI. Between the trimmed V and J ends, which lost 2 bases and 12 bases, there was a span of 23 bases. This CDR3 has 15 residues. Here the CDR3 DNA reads TGTGCCAGCTCACCAGAGGATATATCGGCCTACCGAGCGTACTTC. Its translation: CASSPEDISAYRAYF.

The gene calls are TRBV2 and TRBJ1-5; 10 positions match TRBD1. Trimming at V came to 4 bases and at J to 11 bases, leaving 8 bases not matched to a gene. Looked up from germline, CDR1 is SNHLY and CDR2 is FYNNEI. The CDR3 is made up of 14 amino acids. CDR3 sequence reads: CASSGRDRGGTQHF. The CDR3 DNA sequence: TGTGCCAGCAGTGGCCGGGACAGGGGAGGAACCCAGCATTTT.

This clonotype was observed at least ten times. The CDR3 spells CSAGTSGDTQYF. Written as DNA, the CDR3 is TGCAGTGCAGGGACTAGCGGAGATACGCAGTATTTT. This chain uses TRBV20-1 with TRBJ2-3, with 11 bases identical to TRBD2. Trimming at V came to 6 bases and at J to 5 bases, leaving 1 base not matched to a gene. The length of the CDR3 is 12 residues. Germline CDR1 reads DFQATT; CDR2 reads SNEGSKA (reference sequence).

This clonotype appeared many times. The CDR3 DNA follows: TGTGCCAGCAGCGTGGGGCCCACCTCCGGGACAGGCCTCAGGGATAGCGGGGCTTTCTTT. This translates into CASSVGPTSGTGLRDSGAFF. The V and J genes are TRBV9 and TRBJ1-1; 8 bases are shared with TRBD1. The ends lost 2 bases at V and 11 bases at J; junction bases unmatched: 29. Looked up from germline, CDR1 is SGDLS and CDR2 is YYNGEE. The CDR3 is 20 amino acids.

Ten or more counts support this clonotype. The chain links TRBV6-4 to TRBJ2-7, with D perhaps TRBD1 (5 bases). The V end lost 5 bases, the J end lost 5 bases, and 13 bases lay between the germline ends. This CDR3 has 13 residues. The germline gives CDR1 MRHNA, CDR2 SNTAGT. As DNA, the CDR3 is TGTGCCAGCAGTTCCAGGGAAGGCGACGAGCAGTACTTC. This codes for CASSSREGDEQYF.

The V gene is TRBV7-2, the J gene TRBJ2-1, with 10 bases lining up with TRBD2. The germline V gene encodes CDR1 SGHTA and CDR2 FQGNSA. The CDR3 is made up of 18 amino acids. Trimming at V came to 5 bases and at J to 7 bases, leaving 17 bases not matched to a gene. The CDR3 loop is CASSVGGWDLSGGNEQFF. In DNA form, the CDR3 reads TGTGCCAGCAGCGTTGGTGGTTGGGACCTTAGCGGGGGGAATGAGCAGTTCTTC.

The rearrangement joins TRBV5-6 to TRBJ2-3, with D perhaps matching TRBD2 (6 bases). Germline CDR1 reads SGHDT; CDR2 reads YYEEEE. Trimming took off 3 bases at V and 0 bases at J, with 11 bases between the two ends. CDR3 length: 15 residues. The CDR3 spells CASSWGVPSTDTQYF. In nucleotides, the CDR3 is TGTGCCAGCAGCTGGGGGGTCCCTAGCACAGATACGCAGTATTTT.

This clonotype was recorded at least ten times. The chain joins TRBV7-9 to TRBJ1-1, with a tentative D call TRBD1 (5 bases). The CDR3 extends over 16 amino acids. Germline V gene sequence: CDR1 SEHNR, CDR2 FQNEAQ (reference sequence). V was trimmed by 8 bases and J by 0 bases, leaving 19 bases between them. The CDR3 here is CASLARGEGMNTEAFF. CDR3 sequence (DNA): TGTGCCAGCTTGGCCCGGGGTGAGGGGATGAACACTGAAGCTTTCTTT.

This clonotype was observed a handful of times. CDR3 DNA: TGTGCCAGCAGCTCCGGACAGCTCTTAAAGATTTCTGGGGCCAACGTCCTGACTTTC. It translates to CASSSGQLLKISGANVLTF. V usage is TRBV7-8 and J usage is TRBJ2-6; D may be TRBD1 (6 bases). V was pared by 4 bases and J by 1 base, with 20 bases between. Germline CDR1 SGHVS, CDR2 FQNEAQ. The CDR3 covers 19 residues.

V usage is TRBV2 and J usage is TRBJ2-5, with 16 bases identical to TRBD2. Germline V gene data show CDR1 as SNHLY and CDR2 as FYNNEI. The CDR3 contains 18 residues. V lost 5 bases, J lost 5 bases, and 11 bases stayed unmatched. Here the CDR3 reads CASSPGTSGRAYVETQYF. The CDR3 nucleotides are TGTGCCAGCAGTCCCGGGACTAGCGGGAGGGCCTATGTGGAGACCCAGTACTTC.

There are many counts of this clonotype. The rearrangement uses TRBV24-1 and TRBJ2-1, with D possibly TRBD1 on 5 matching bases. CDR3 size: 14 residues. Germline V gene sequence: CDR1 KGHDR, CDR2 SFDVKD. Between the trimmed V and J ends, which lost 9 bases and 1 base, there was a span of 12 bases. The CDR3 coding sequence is TGTGCCACCGCGCCAAGGGGATCCTACAATGAGCAGTTCTTC. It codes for CATAPRGSYNEQFF.

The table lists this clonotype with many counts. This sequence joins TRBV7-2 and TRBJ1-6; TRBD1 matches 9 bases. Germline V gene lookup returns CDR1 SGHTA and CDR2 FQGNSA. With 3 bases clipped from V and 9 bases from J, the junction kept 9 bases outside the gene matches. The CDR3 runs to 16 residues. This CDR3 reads CASSLSWTGVGSPLHF. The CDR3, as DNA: TGTGCCAGCAGCTTGTCATGGACAGGGGTTGGTTCACCCCTCCACTTT.